The rows below give T cell receptor beta chains drawn from one sample of a study of blood T cell repertoires in COVID-19. Produced via immunoSEQ multiplex PCR; TCRdb's table is partial and in-frame only. The sample has fewer than 250,000 clones; about 92% are singletons. The sequenced sample consisted of peripheral blood. Receptors originate from a man aged 25-40 years with acute or convalescent COVID-19. Each CDR3 is given with its conserved first and last residue. Each record gives: V gene, clone size, J gene, D gene, CDR3 protein, CDR3 DNA. The D gene is left open where the match is weak. Rows give clone size only sometimes, using once, few, many, or a class for an expanded clone.

>TRBV5-6|-|TRBJ1-2|TRBD1
CASSPGTGEFGYTF
TGTGCCAGCAGTCCCGGGACAGGGGAGTTTGGCTACACCTTC
>TRBV5-4|-|TRBJ2-7|-
CASSHPSSAQQYF
TGTGCCAGCAGCCACCCGTCCAGCGCCCAGCAGTACTTC
>TRBV5-1|-|TRBJ2-1|TRBD1
CASSQGTVSYNEQFF
TGCGCCAGCAGCCAAGGGACAGTTTCCTACAATGAGCAGTTCTTC
>TRBV3-1/TRBV3-2|-|TRBJ2-1|TRBD2
CASSSQIRASGGVREQFF
TGTGCCAGCAGCTCTCAAATCAGGGCTAGCGGGGGGGTACGTGAGCAGTTCTTC
>TRBV14|few|TRBJ2-7|-
CASSQWSGPEQYF
TGTGCCAGCAGCCAATGGTCGGGTCCCGAGCAGTACTTC
>TRBV18|-|TRBJ1-2|-
CASSPGQAGGYTF
TGTGCCAGCTCACCCGGCCAGGCAGGGGGCTACACCTTC
>TRBV6-5|-|TRBJ1-6|-
CASSRTSGSPLHF
TGTGCCAGCAGTAGGACATCCGGTTCACCCCTCCACTTT
>TRBV30|-|TRBJ1-2|-
CAWSVPPGPGYGYTF
TGTGCCTGGAGTGTACCCCCAGGGCCCGGCTATGGCTACACCTTC
>TRBV18|-|TRBJ2-2|TRBD1
CASSPPAQGGNTGELFF
TGTGCCAGCTCACCACCCGCACAGGGGGGAAACACCGGGGAGCTGTTTTTT
>TRBV7-8|-|TRBJ2-3|TRBD2
CASSPQTGGDTQYF
TGTGCCAGCAGCCCCCAAACGGGGGGAGATACGCAGTATTTT
>TRBV5-1|-|TRBJ2-7|TRBD1
CASSLGDRAHEQYF
TGCGCCAGCAGCTTGGGGGACAGGGCCCACGAGCAGTACTTC
>TRBV18|-|TRBJ2-2|-
CASSTGSGELFF
TGTGCCAGCTCCACAGGGTCCGGGGAGCTGTTTTTT
>TRBV2|-|TRBJ1-1|-
CASSAYLIGNTEAFF
TGTGCCAGCAGTGCCTACCTTATCGGGAACACTGAAGCTTTCTTT
>TRBV5-1|-|TRBJ2-3|-
CASRLVSDTQYF
TGCGCCAGCAGACTAGTGTCAGATACGCAGTATTTT
>TRBV10-3|-|TRBJ1-1|-
CAISPRGQANTEAFF
TGTGCCATCTCCCCCCGGGGACAAGCGAACACTGAAGCTTTCTTT
>TRBV12-5|-|TRBJ1-5|TRBD1
CASGPGTGSFGNQPQHF
TGTGCTAGTGGCCCCGGGACAGGAAGTTTCGGCAATCAGCCCCAGCATTTT
>TRBV4-2|-|TRBJ2-1|TRBD2
CASSHSGTSSSNEQFF
TGTGCCAGCAGCCATTCCGGGACTAGTTCCTCCAATGAGCAGTTCTTC
>TRBV5-1|-|TRBJ1-2|-
CASRLEASGYTF
TGCGCCAGCAGGCTAGAGGCGAGTGGCTACACCTTC
>TRBV9|-|TRBJ1-2|-
CASSVGTGGNYGYTF
TGTGCCAGCAGCGTCGGCACCGGGGGAAACTATGGCTACACCTTC
>TRBV5-4|-|TRBJ2-5|TRBD2
CASRPGGGQQETQYF
TGTGCCAGCAGGCCGGGGGGGGGACAACAAGAGACCCAGTACTTC
>TRBV28|-|TRBJ2-7|-
CASSLSPGSYEQYF
TGTGCCAGCAGTTTATCCCCAGGTTCCTACGAGCAGTACTTC
>TRBV7-8|once|TRBJ1-3|-
CASSKFLDSTLSGNTIYF
TGTGCCAGCAGCAAATTTTTGGACAGCACACTCTCTGGAAACACCATATATTTT
>TRBV4-1|few|TRBJ2-3|TRBD1
CASSQLYYRGNTDTQYF
TGCGCCAGCAGCCAACTCTATTACAGGGGGAACACAGATACGCAGTATTTT
>TRBV28|-|TRBJ2-7|-
CASSPYGAYEQYF
TGTGCCAGCAGTCCGTACGGGGCCTACGAGCAGTACTTC
>TRBV11-3|-|TRBJ2-7|TRBD2
CASSLDGVAGGPGYEQYF
TGTGCCAGCAGCTTAGATGGGGTGGCGGGGGGTCCGGGCTACGAGCAGTACTTC
>TRBV3-1/TRBV3-2|-|TRBJ2-5|TRBD2
CASSPSSGRRGETQYF
TGTGCCAGCAGCCCGTCCAGCGGGAGGCGGGGAGAGACCCAGTACTTC
>TRBV4-2|-|TRBJ2-6|TRBD2
CASSLGLAGGGANVLTF
TGTGCCAGCAGCCTAGGACTAGCGGGGGGTGGGGCCAACGTCCTGACTTTC
>TRBV11-2|-|TRBJ2-5|-
CASSLSVVETQYF
TGTGCCAGCAGCCTCTCGGTAGTCGAGACCCAGTACTTC
>TRBV25-1|-|TRBJ2-1|TRBD2
CASSPGGSKYEQFF
TGTGCCAGCAGCCCGGGGGGAAGTAAGTATGAGCAGTTCTTC
>TRBV6-6|-|TRBJ2-7|TRBD2
CASSYSSSGGEYEQYF
TGTGCCAGCAGTTACTCTTCCAGCGGGGGGGAGTACGAGCAGTACTTC
>TRBV4-1|few|TRBJ1-4|TRBD1
CASSQEGRGTAHEKLFF
TGCGCCAGCAGCCAAGAAGGACGCGGGACAGCCCATGAAAAACTGTTTTTT
>TRBV5-4|-|TRBJ2-7|TRBD2
CASSSPGGPYEQYF
TGTGCCAGCAGCTCCCCGGGAGGCCCCTACGAGCAGTACTTC
>TRBV1|-|TRBJ2-5|-
CTSSQETTSGPQETQYF
TGCACCAGCAGCCAAGAAACAACTAGCGGGCCACAAGAGACCCAGTACTTC
>TRBV7-3|-|TRBJ1-1|-
CASSFSGNTEAFF
TGTGCCAGCAGCTTTTCCGGTAACACTGAAGCTTTCTTT
>TRBV3-1/TRBV3-2|-|TRBJ2-7|TRBD2
CASSLTAGGLGEQYF
TGTGCCAGCAGCCTCACAGCGGGGGGGCTAGGCGAGCAGTACTTC
>TRBV2|-|TRBJ2-7|TRBD1
CASHTGGGYEQYF
TGTGCCAGCCACACAGGGGGCGGCTACGAGCAGTACTTC